The T cell receptor (beta chain) described here comes from a study of OX40 agonist ivuxolimab in advanced cancers. Study in general: The drug used for patients, ivuxolimab, was an agonistic anti-OX40 (CD134) antibody. Ivuxolimab was delivered to patients intravenously every 2 weeks at doses spanning 0.01 to 10 mg/kg. Study-level points and caveats: Fewer expanded clones were found on average in CD4+ than in CD8+ T cells. Among expanded peripheral T cells, antigen specificity went undetermined.

Sequencing was performed with immunoSEQ multiplex PCR; in TCRdb, only in-frame clones are kept and a portion is missing. The sample holds approximately 76,000 clones, approximately 89% seen once. To note about this clone: Its antigen is undetermined.

With 2 bases removed from V and 9 bases from J, the gap between germline ends came to 17 bases. This CDR3 comprises 14 residues. Germline values: CDR1 GTSNPN, CDR2 SVGIG (reference sequence). The origin of this receptor is an adult with an advanced solid tumor such as melanoma, head and neck, liver or kidney cancer. The chain is built from TRBV30 and TRBJ1-5; possible D gene TRBD1, 5 bases. Source: CD4+ or CD8+ T cells sorted from blood, taken in a trial of the OX40 agonist ivuxolimab. The CDR3 sequence: CAWSTGRGKGPQHF. For the CDR3, the DNA is TGTGCCTGGAGTACGGGGAGGGGAAAGGGGCCCCAGCATTTT.